This T cell receptor (beta chain) was obtained from a study of blood T cell repertoires in COVID-19. Looking at the study overall: COVID-19 samples from acute and convalescent phases originated in the United States, Italy and Spain.

Original processing methods: For nucleated cells, counts were estimated from reference gene primer amplification. Data came from immunoSEQ multiplex PCR; TCRdb stores just in-frame clones and leaves some out. V and J calls and clone size are as listed in that table; D and trimming were resolved from the DNA. The sample has just under 65,000 clones, approximately 82% seen once. CDR1 SGHRS and CDR2 YFSETQ come from the germline V gene. The CDR3 has 13 amino acids. V gave up 2 bases and J gave up 2 bases, with 8 bases separating them. The clonotype was recovered from a human donor in a cohort sampled during active COVID-19. The V call is TRBV5-1, the J call TRBJ2-7, with D possibly matching TRBD1 (6 bases). The sample comprised peripheral blood. CDR3 region: CASSFAGAYEQYF. CDR3 in DNA: TGCGCCAGCAGCTTTGCAGGGGCCTACGAGCAGTACTTC.